This TCR beta chain was recovered during a study of blood T cell repertoires in COVID-19 (dated by TCRdb to about 2020). Context from the whole study: Samples covering the acute and convalescent phases of COVID-19 were provided by collaborators in the United States, Italy and Spain. The material from the prospective study consisted of cDNA or gDNA derived from T cells, B-cell-depleted T cells, or PBMCs. Subjects who had been exposed to COVID-19, were actively infected with it, or had recovered from it provided the deeply sampled blood TCRbeta repertoires that made up the dataset. A freely available public database, intended as a resource for researchers studying the immune response to SARS-CoV-2, is where the repertoires were released. The samples were drawn from the first 160 participants of the ongoing ImmuneRACE study and from over a thousand subjects provided by 6 global collaborators. A de-identified subject ID, COVID-19 status, age in years and sex were almost always included in the sample metadata. HLA class I and class II types, where available, came from metadata supplied by the sample provider rather than from assay-based typing. What the authors observed across the whole study: Clinical and demographic metadata were provided uncurated, with the amount varying by source and participant.

The collaborating institutions used their own protocols to collect whole blood in K2EDTA tubes. For TCRbeta analysis, collaborators shipped samples in one of three forms: frozen whole blood, isolated PBMCs, or DNA extracted from either of those sample types. The CDR3 covers 16 residues, taking in both the cysteine and the phenylalanine. Left in the record is the CDR3 DNA by itself, 48 bases read in frame from the first base. Deletion took 0 bases off V and 11 bases off J, with a span of 22 bases between the germline ends. In the germline V gene, CDR1 corresponds to MGHRA and CDR2 to YSYEKL. As regards this clone: Its recognized antigen is unknown. The record has no base qualities; no much larger clone is one base away.

TCRbeta CDR3 regions were amplified from genomic DNA by means of the immunoSEQ Assay, a bias-controlled multiplex PCR. On the authors' methods: Nucleated cell counts per sample were estimated from amplification of reference gene primers within the assay. Sequence reads were collapsed and filtered to measure the absolute abundance of every unique TCRbeta CDR3 rearrangement. For each sample, productive Simpson clonality was calculated as the square root of Simpson's diversity index across productive rearrangements. TCRdb stores this immuneACCESS table with in-frame sequences only. Part of the clones is absent; in the studies checked, under half of the shortfall reflects unresolved V genes, and no reason is known for the rest. V, J and clone size are those of that table, while D and trimming were read from the DNA. The sample has 200,000 to 250,000 clones on record, about 84% of them singletons. Together, the top ten hold around 13% of the sample.

The chain couples TRBV4-1 to TRBJ1-1; the D gene cannot be named for sure. This TCR was sampled from a human donor in a cohort sampled during active COVID-19. Material: peripheral blood. The CDR3: CASSQDRNSGHGGAFF. The DNA sequence is given as TGCGCCAGCAGCCAAGATAGGAACAGTGGGCACGGTGGGGCTTTCTTT.